In this sample, the clone carrying this T cell receptor (beta chain) turned up many times. The data were produced by immunoSEQ multiplex PCR, yet TCRdb's version contains in-frame clones alone and is incomplete. This table holds fewer than 200,000 clones, roughly 86% found once. The data stem from a study of blood T cell repertoires in COVID-19. What was sequenced was peripheral blood. This clonotype was obtained from a man aged 40-55 years who had recovered from COVID-19.

The CDR3 DNA reads TGTGCCAGCAGCTTATCTGGGGGGGCGGCTGATACGCAGTATTTT. Translating it yields CASSLSGGAADTQYF. The chain links TRBV7-8 to TRBJ2-3; D may be TRBD2 (7 bases). Trimming pared 2 bases from V and 6 bases from J, leaving 15 bases between. Germline V gene data show CDR1 as SGHVS and CDR2 as FQNEAQ. The CDR3 consists of 15 residues.